This T cell receptor (beta chain) was observed in a study of CD4 T cells in relation to SARS-CoV-2 and coronaviruses. A remark on this clone: Its antigen remains unknown.

Repertoires were generated with immunoSEQ multiplex PCR, while TCRdb's copy carries only in-frame clones and drops some. This table holds about 64,000 clones, about 95% found once. The CDR3 is 13 residues long. CDR1 and CDR2 from the germline V gene are MNHNY and SVGAGI (reference sequence). Deletions cut 5 bases from V and 9 bases from J, with 14 bases between. Before the COVID-19 pandemic, during about 2011-2019, CD4+ T cells were taken from unexposed donors. Cryopreserved PBMCs were CD4-enriched, then split into naive and memory cells. Study-wide results and limits: In approximately 71% of donors, memory CD4+ clonotypes crossrecognized SARS-CoV-2 and at least one common cold coronavirus spike. This crossreactivity analysis covered spike protein alone, no other viral proteins.

This chain connects TRBV6-6 to TRBJ2-1; D uncertain. Sequencing was done on a sample of naive CD4+ T cells from PBMCs. Subset here: naive CD4+ T cells isolated by negative enrichment. The receptor was isolated from a human donor in good health. This CDR3 reads CASSANSVGEQFF. In DNA form, the CDR3 reads TGTGCCAGCAGTGCTAACTCCGTGGGTGAGCAGTTCTTC.